This T cell receptor (beta chain) emerged from a study of T cell changes during pregnancy in multiple sclerosis. This table comes from immunoSEQ multiplex PCR, and its TCRdb copy is limited to in-frame clones, with some not included. The sample shows just under 65,000 clones, 75% to 95% of them seen only once. The CDR3 has 16 amino acids. Trimming stripped 3 bases from V and 4 bases from J, with 17 bases between. Germline V gives CDR1 LNHDA, CDR2 SQIVND (reference sequence). The material sequenced was peripheral blood, taken after pregnancy. This receptor was identified in a female donor in good health, enrolled as a control in a pregnancy study. This chain connects TRBV19 to TRBJ2-3, with TRBD1 as a possible D gene (5 bases). The CDR3 protein is CASSILLGLGADTQYF. In DNA, the CDR3 is TGTGCCAGTAGTATCCTCCTTGGGCTAGGGGCAGATACGCAGTATTTT.